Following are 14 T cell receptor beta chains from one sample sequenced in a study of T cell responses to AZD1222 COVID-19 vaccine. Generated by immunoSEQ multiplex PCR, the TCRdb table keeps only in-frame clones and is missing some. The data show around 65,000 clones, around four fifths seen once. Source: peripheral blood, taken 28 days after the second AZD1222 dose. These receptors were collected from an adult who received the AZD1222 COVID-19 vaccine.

CDR3 in amino acids: CASSQELGQDSPLHF. The CDR3 region has the DNA TGTGCCAGCAGCCAAGAGTTAGGCCAAGATTCACCCCTCCACTTT. This rearrangement joins TRBV4-2 to TRBJ1-6; the D is unclear. Germline assignment: CDR1 LGHNA and CDR2 YNFKEQ. The V gene lost 0 bases and the J gene lost 8 bases, with 11 bases spanning the gap. CDR3 length: 15 amino acids.

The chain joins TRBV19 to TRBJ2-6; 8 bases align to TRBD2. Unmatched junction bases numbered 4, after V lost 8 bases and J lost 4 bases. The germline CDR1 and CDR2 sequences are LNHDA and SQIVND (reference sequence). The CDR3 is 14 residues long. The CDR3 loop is CASREGSGANVLTF. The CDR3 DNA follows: TGTGCCAGTCGGGAGGGCTCGGGGGCCAACGTCCTGACTTTC.

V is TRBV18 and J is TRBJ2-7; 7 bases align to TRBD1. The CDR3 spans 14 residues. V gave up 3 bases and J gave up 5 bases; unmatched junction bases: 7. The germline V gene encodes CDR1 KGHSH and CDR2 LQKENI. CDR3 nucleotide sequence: TGTGCCAGCTCACCTCTAAGGGGGCATCACGAGCAGTACTTC. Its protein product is CASSPLRGHHEQYF.

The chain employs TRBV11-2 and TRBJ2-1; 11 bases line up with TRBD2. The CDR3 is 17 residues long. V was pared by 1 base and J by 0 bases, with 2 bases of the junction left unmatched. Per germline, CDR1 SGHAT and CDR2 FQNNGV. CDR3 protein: CASSLVTSGSSYNEQFF. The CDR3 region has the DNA TGTGCCAGCAGCTTAGTCACTAGCGGGAGCTCCTACAATGAGCAGTTCTTC.

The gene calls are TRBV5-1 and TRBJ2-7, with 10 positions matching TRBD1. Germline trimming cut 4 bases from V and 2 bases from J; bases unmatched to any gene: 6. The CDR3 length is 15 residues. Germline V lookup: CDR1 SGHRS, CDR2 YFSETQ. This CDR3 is CASSMDGTGAYEQYF. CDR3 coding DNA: TGCGCCAGCAGCATGGACGGGACAGGGGCCTACGAGCAGTACTTC.

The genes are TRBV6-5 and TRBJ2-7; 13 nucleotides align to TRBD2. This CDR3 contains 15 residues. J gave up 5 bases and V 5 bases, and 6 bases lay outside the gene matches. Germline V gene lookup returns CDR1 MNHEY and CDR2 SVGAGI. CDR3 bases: TGTGCCAGCAGTCCACTACTAGCGGGAGGGAACGAGCAGTACTTC. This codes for CASSPLLAGGNEQYF.

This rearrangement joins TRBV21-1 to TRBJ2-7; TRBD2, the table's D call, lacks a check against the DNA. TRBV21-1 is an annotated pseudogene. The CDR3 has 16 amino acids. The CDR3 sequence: CATRNTPGGLTYEQYF. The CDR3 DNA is TGTGCCACCCGCAATACACCGGGTGGCCTTACCTACGAGCAGTACTTC.

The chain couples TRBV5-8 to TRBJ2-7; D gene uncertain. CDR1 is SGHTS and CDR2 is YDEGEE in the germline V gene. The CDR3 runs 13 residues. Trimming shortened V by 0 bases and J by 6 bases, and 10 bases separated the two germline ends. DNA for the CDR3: TGTGCCAGCAGCTTGGTCTTGAGAGGCGAGCAGTACTTC. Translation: CASSLVLRGEQYF.

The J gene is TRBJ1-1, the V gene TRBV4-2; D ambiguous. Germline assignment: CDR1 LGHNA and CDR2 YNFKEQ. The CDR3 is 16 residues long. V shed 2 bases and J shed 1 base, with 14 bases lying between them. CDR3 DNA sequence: TGTGCCAGCAGCCAAAACATTGCCGGACCGAACACTGAAGCTTTCTTT. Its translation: CASSQNIAGPNTEAFF.

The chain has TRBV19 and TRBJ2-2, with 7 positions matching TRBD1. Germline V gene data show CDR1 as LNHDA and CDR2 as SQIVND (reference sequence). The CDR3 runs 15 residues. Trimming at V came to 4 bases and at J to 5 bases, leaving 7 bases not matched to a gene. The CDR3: CASSTTGFGTGELFF. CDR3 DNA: TGTGCCAGTAGTACGACAGGGTTTGGGACCGGGGAGCTGTTTTTT.

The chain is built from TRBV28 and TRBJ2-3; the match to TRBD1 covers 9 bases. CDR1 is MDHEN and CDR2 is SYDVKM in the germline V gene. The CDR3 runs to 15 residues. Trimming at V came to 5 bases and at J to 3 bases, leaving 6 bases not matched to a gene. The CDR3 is CASSATGGATDTQYF. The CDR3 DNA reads TGTGCCAGCAGTGCAACAGGGGGCGCGACAGATACGCAGTATTTT.

CDR3 loop: CASSFGGFAQNEQFF. CDR3 sequence (DNA): TGTGCCAGCAGCTTCGGGGGATTTGCCCAAAATGAGCAGTTCTTC. The genes are TRBV5-4 and TRBJ2-1; the D gene is possibly TRBD2 (6 bases). This CDR3 has 15 amino acids. Germline-derived CDR1 and CDR2 are SGHNT and YYREEE (reference sequence). V gave up 2 bases and J gave up 7 bases, with 16 bases separating them.

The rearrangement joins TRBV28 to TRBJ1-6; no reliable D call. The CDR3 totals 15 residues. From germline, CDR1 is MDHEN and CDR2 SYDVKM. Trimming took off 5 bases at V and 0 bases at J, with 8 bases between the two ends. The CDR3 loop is CASSGGSSYNSPLHF. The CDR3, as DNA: TGTGCCAGCAGTGGAGGGAGCTCCTATAATTCACCCCTCCACTTT.

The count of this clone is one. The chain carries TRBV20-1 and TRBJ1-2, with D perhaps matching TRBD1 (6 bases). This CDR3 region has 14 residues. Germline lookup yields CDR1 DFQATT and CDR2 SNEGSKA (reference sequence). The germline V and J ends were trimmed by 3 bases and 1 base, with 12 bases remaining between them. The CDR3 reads CSASEGGNNYGYTF. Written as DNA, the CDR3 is TGCAGTGCTAGTGAAGGGGGGAATAACTATGGCTACACCTTC.